The clone carrying this TCR beta chain was seen only a few times. The antigen remains undetermined. This entry comes from a study of T cell repertoires in cytomegalovirus infection. Across the study: The authors used CMV epitopes that were HLA-C-restricted (recently identified) and HLA-B-restricted (well studied). It can be stated that public TCR beta signatures indicated CMV infection as well as a matching HLA type.

TCRdb used MiXCR to reprocess the reads, holding one entry per CDR3 protein. Found here are approximately 71,000 distinct CDR3 sequences, approximately 22% of them singletons; the top ten hold roughly two thirds. The ends were cut back, 5 bases at V and 3 bases at J, with 10 bases in the middle. Per germline, CDR1 SGHVS and CDR2 FQNEAQ. The CDR3 is 13 residues long. The origin of this receptor is a human donor in good health (CMV status not recorded). Some clones in this sample may be carry-over from other donors' samples. Specimen: CD8+ T cells from cultured PBMCs, collected from culture after CMV antigen stimulation. The V call is TRBV7-8, the J call TRBJ1-1; D remains unclear. The CDR3 bases are TGTGCCAGCAGCGAAAACTCCTACACTGAAGCTTTCTTT. Translation: CASSENSYTEAFF.